This TCR beta chain was sequenced during a study of yellow fever vaccine responses in identical twins. TCRdb re-called the RT-PCR reads through MiXCR, storing one row per CDR3 protein. This table holds about 19,000 distinct CDR3 sequences, under 70% found once. Study-level points and caveats: Twins' vaccine T cell response reportedly gave the appearance of partial convergence and partial personalization.

With respect to this clonotype: What it binds is unknown.

Trimming took 0 bases from V and 6 from J, leaving 11 bases between them. The CDR3 contains 15 residues. Germline CDR1 MRHNA, CDR2 SNTAGT. The chain recombines TRBV6-4 with TRBJ2-2; TRBD1 is a possible D gene (5 bases). Material: T cells from blood (PBMCs), unsorted or a sorted subset (not recorded which), obtained before or after yellow fever vaccination (not recorded which). This clonotype was obtained from a woman younger than 35 who received the yellow fever vaccine. This CDR3 reads CASSDSGHGAGELFF. The CDR3 coding sequence is TGTGCCAGCAGTGACTCGGGGCATGGGGCCGGGGAGCTGTTTTTT.